This note documents a single T cell receptor (beta chain) sequence. Its antigen remains unknown. This sample was included in a study of T cell responses to AZD1222 COVID-19 vaccine. Broader study findings: Elevations in Spike-specific TCR breadth and depth followed administration of two AZD1222 doses. In a largely white British group with more females than males, clonal diversity was possibly underestimated.

Analysis merged second doses at about 4 or about 12 weeks. The CDR3 length is 16 residues. The germline CDR1 and CDR2 sequences are LGHNA and YSLEER. Deletions cut 0 bases from V and 5 bases from J, with 14 bases between. Here immunoSEQ multiplex PCR was the method, and the copy in TCRdb shows in-frame clones only, minus some. The sample lists around 140,000 clones, 91% occurring once. The source is an adult who received the AZD1222 COVID-19 vaccine. This chain uses TRBV4-3 with TRBJ1-5; tentative D call: TRBD1 (5 bases). The source was peripheral blood, collected 28 days after the second AZD1222 dose. CDR3 residues: CASSQDSRDPYQPQHF. The CDR3 region has the DNA TGCGCCAGCAGCCAAGATTCCCGGGACCCTTATCAGCCCCAGCATTTT.